The 8 T cell receptor beta chains below were found in one sample sequenced in a study of T cell clonotyping in hematopoietic cell transplantation. Data came from immunoSEQ multiplex PCR; TCRdb stores just in-frame clones and leaves some out. The sample has roughly 9,300 clones, 86% seen once. The material sequenced was PBMCs, taken 180 days after allogeneic stem cell transplant. Receptors originate from a human patient who had an allogeneic stem cell transplant, so the T cells may come from the graft donor. The donor label of this sample is uncertain. Some clones in this sample may be carry-over from other donors' samples.

The V call is TRBV6-5, the J call TRBJ2-7; D is perhaps TRBD1 (5 bases). Trimming removed 2 bases from V and 6 bases from J, with 14 bases in between. Germline loops: CDR1 MNHEY, CDR2 SVGAGI. CDR3 size: 14 residues. CDR3 amino acids: CASSYGAGLGEQYF. CDR3 sequence (DNA): TGTGCCAGCAGTTACGGAGCAGGGCTCGGCGAGCAGTACTTC.

The chain couples TRBV13 to TRBJ1-6, with D perhaps TRBD1 (6 bases). This CDR3 has 16 residues. The V gene lost 0 bases and the J gene lost 5 bases, with 11 bases spanning the gap. Germline lookup yields CDR1 PRHDT and CDR2 FYEKMQ (reference sequence). This chain's CDR3 is CASSLGRQGNNSPLHF. CDR3 coding DNA: TGTGCCAGCAGCTTAGGCCGGCAGGGGAATAATTCACCCCTCCACTTT.

Turning to this clone: This sample also contains other DNA sequences that code for the same CDR3. The chain carries TRBV6-5 and TRBJ1-1; no clear D. With 5 bases removed from V and 2 bases from J, the gap between germline ends came to 6 bases. This CDR3 spans 12 amino acids. Germline V lookup: CDR1 MNHEY, CDR2 SVGAGI. CDR3 protein: CASSTLNTEAFF. CDR3 bases: TGTGCCAGCAGTACACTAAACACTGAAGCTTTCTTT.

V usage is TRBV5-1 and J usage is TRBJ1-1; D is unclear. The length of the CDR3 is 13 residues. With 0 bases removed from V and 1 base from J, the gap between germline ends came to 4 bases. CDR1 SGHRS and CDR2 YFSETQ come from the germline V gene. The CDR3 here is CASSLAKNTEAFF. Here the CDR3 DNA reads TGCGCCAGCAGCTTGGCCAAGAACACTGAAGCTTTCTTT.

The chain uses TRBV27 and TRBJ2-7; 8 bases fit TRBD1. V trimming: 5 bases; J trimming: 6 bases; junction bases outside the gene matches: 9. Germline-derived CDR1 and CDR2 are MNHEY and SMNVEV (reference sequence). This CDR3 spans 14 amino acids. The CDR3 bases are TGTGCCAGCAGTCCAACAGGGGACAGGCGCGAGCAGTACTTC. It specifies CASSPTGDRREQYF.

The chain is built from TRBV23-1 and TRBJ2-7; 9 bases map to TRBD2. TRBV23-1 is annotated as an ORF whose role is uncertain. V trimming: 11 bases; J trimming: 4 bases; junction bases outside the gene matches: 9. The CDR3 runs 13 residues. The CDR3 sequence is CAPSGLALYEQYF. The CDR3 DNA is TGCGCCCCCTCAGGACTAGCGCTATACGAGCAGTACTTC.

The rearrangement uses TRBV10-3 and TRBJ2-3, with D unresolved. V was clipped by 4 bases and J by 1 base, with 9 bases between them. The CDR3 runs 14 residues. In germline, CDR1 is ENHRY, CDR2 SYGVKD. The CDR3 nucleotides are TGTGCCATCAGTGGAGAGGAAGGCACAGATACGCAGTATTTT. It yields the protein CAISGEEGTDTQYF.

CDR3 bases: TGTGCCAGCAGCCGAGAGGTTTGGCAGCCCCAGCATTTT. Translating it yields CASSREVWQPQHF. The V gene is TRBV11-2, the J gene TRBJ1-5; D unclear. Germline-derived CDR1 and CDR2 are SGHAT and FQNNGV. V was clipped by 5 bases and J by 7 bases, with 12 bases between them. The CDR3 is 13 residues long. Based on the CDR3 plus reference TRBV11-2 and TRBJ1-5, the full variable domain is EAGVAQSPRYKIIEKRQSVAFWCNPISGHATLYWYQQILGQGPKLLIQFQNNGVVDDSQLPKDRFSAERLKGVDSTLKIQPAKLEDSAVYLCASSREVWQPQHFGDGTRLSIL.